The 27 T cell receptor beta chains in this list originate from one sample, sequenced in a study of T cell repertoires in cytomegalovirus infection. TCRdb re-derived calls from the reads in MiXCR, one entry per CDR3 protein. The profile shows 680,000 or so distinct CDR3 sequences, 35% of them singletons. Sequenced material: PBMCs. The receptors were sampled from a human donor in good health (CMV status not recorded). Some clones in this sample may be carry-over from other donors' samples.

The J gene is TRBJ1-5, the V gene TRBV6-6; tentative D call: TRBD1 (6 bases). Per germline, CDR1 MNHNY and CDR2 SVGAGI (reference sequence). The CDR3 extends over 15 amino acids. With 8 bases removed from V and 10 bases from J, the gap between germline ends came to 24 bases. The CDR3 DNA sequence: TGTGCCAGCTACTGGGAGGGGATCAGGGGACATCCCCAGCATTTT. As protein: CASYWEGIRGHPQHF.

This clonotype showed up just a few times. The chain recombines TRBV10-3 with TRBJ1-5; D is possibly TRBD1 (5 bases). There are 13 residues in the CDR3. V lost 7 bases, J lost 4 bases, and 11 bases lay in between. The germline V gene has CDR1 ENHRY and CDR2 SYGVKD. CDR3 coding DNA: TGTGCCATCATGGGGGAGGTTAATCAGCCCCAGCATTTT. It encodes CAIMGEVNQPQHF.

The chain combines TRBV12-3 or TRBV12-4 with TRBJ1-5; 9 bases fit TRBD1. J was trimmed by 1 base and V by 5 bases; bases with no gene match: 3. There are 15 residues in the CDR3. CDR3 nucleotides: TGTGCCAGCAGTGGGACAGGGCTAAGCAATCAGCCCCAGCATTTT. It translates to CASSGTGLSNQPQHF.

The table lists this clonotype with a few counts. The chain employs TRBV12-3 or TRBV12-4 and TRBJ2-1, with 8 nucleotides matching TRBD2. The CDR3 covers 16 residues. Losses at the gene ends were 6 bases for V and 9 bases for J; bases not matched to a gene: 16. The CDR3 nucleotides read TGTGCCAGCAGGGACCCACTAGCGGATAAAGAGGGTGAGCAGTTCTTC. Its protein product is CASRDPLADKEGEQFF.

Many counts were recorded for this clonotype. CDR3 sequence: CASSLISGNTIYF. The CDR3, as DNA: TGTGCCAGCAGCTTGATCTCTGGAAACACCATATATTTT. The chain employs TRBV5-6 and TRBJ1-3; D gene unclear. Trimming left V 1 base short and J 0 bases short, with 2 bases between. The CDR3 extends over 13 amino acids. Germline-derived CDR1 and CDR2 are SGHDT and YYEEEE.

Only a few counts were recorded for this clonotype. The CDR3 sequence: CASSSIGDRVNIQYF. CDR3 DNA: TGTGCCAGCAGTTCAATCGGGGACAGGGTAAACATTCAGTACTTC. This chain links TRBV27 with TRBJ2-4, with TRBD1 matching 9 bases. V gave up 4 bases and J gave up 6 bases; unmatched junction bases: 7. The CDR3 totals 15 residues. CDR1 and CDR2 (germline): MNHEY, SMNVEV (reference sequence).

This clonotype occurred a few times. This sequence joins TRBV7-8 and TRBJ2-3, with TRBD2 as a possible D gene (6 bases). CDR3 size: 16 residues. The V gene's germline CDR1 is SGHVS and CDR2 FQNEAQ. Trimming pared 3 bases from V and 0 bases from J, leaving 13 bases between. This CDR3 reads CASSFGGGTSTDTQYF. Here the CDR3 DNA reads TGTGCCAGCAGCTTTGGCGGCGGGACTAGCACAGATACGCAGTATTTT.

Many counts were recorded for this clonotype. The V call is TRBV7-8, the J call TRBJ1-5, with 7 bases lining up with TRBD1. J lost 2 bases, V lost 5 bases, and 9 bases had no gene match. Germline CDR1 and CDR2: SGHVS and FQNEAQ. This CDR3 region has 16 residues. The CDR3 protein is CASSKQTGRGNQPQHF. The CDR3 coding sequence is TGTGCCAGCAGCAAACAGACAGGGAGGGGCAATCAGCCCCAGCATTTT.

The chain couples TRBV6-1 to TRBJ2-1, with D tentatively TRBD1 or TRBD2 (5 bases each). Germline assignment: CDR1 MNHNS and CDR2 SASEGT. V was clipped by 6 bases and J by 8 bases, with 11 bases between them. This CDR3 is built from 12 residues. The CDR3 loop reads CASSVVGDEQFF. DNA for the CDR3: TGTGCCAGCAGCGTCGTGGGGGATGAGCAGTTCTTC.

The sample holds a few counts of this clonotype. CDR3 sequence reads: CASSFAGASHEQFF. CDR3 coding DNA: TGTGCCAGCAGTTTCGCGGGAGCTAGCCATGAGCAGTTCTTC. This chain uses TRBV28 with TRBJ2-1, with 7 bases matching TRBD2. Germline CDR1 MDHEN, CDR2 SYDVKM. CDR3 size: 14 residues. The ends lost 3 bases at V and 8 bases at J; junction bases unmatched: 7. The whole variable domain, remainder taken from reference TRBV28 and TRBJ2-1, is DVKVTQSSRYLVKRTGEKVFLECVQDMDHENMFWYRQDPGLGLRLIYFSYDVKMKEKGDIPEGYSVSREKKERFSLILESASTNQTSMYLCASSFAGASHEQFFGPGTRLTVL.

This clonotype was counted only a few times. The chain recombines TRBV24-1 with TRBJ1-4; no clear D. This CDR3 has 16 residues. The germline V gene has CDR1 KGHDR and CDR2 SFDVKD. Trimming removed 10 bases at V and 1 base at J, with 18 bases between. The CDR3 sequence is CATRMDTRGTNEKLFF. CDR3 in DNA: TGTGCCACTAGAATGGATACTCGTGGAACTAATGAAAAACTGTTTTTT.

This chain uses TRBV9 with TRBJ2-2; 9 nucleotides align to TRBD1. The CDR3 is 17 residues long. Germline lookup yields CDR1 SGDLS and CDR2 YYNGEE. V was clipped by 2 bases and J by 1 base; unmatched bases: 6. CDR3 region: CASSVPRDRENTGELFF. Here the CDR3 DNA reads TGTGCCAGCAGCGTCCCCCGGGACAGGGAGAACACCGGGGAGCTGTTTTTT.

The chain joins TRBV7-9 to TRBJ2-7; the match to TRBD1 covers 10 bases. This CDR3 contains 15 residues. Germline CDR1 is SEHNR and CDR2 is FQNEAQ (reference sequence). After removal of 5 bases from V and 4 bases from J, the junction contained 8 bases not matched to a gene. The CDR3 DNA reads TGTGCCAGCAGCATAAGACAGGGGGCCGTGTACGAGCAGTACTTC. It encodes CASSIRQGAVYEQYF.

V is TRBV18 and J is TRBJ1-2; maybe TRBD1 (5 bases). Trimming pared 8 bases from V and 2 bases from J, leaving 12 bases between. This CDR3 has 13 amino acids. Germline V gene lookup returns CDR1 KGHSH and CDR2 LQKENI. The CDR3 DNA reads TGTGCCAGCAGTCCGGGACGGAACTATGGCTACACCTTC. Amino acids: CASSPGRNYGYTF.

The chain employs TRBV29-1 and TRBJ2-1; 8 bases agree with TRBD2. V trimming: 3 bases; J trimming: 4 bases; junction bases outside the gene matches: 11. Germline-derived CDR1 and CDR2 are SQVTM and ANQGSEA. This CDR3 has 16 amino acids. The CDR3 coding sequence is TGCAGCGTTGAGGGGGAGTATAGCGGGATGTACAATGAGCAGTTCTTC. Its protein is CSVEGEYSGMYNEQFF.

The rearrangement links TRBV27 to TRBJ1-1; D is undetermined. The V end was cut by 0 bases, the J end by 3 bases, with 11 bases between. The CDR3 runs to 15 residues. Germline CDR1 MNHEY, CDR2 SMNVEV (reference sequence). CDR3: CASSLSRERDTEAFF. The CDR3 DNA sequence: TGTGCCAGCAGTTTATCGAGGGAGAGAGACACTGAAGCTTTCTTT.

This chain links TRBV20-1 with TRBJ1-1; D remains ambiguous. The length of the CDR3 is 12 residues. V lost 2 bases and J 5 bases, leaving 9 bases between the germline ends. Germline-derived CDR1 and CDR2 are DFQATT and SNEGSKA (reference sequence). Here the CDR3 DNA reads TGCAGTGCTAGATGGGTAGGAACTGAAGCTTTCTTT. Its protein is CSARWVGTEAFF.

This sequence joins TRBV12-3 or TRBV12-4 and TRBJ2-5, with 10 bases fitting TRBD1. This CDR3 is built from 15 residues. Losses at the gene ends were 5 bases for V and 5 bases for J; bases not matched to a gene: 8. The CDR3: CASSPGQGYSETQYF. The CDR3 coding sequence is TGTGCCAGCAGTCCGGGACAGGGGTACTCGGAGACCCAGTACTTC.

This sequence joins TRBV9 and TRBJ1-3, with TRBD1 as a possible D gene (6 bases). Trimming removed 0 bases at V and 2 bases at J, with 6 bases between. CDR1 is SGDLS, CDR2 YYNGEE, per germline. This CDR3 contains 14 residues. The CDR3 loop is CASSVGGPGNTIYF. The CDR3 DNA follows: TGTGCCAGCAGCGTAGGGGGGCCTGGAAACACCATATATTTT.

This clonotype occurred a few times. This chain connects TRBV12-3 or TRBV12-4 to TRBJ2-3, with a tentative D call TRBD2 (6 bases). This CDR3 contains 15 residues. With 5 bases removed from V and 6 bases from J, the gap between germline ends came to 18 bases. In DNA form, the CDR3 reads TGTGCCAGCAGTCTAGACAATGGGGGGAGCGATACGCAGTATTTT. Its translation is CASSLDNGGSDTQYF.

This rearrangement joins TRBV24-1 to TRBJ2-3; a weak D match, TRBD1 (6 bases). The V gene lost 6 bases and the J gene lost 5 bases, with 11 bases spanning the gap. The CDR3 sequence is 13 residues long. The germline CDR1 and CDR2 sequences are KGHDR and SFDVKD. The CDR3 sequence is CATSSIRGDTQYF. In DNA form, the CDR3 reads TGTGCCACCAGTAGTATCAGGGGAGATACGCAGTATTTT.

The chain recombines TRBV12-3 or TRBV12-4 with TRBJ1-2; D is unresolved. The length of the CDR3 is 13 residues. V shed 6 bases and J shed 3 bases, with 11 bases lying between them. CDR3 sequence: CASSPLRYYGYTF. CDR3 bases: TGTGCCAGCAGCCCCCTCCGATACTATGGCTACACCTTC.

The CDR3 reads CASSDGRHSGNTIYF. The CDR3 bases are TGTGCCAGCAGTGACGGGAGACACTCTGGAAACACCATATATTTT. This rearrangement joins TRBV2 to TRBJ1-3, with D unresolved. The ends were cut back, 3 bases at V and 0 bases at J, with 9 bases in the middle. The CDR3 consists of 15 residues. Germline V gene sequence: CDR1 SNHLY, CDR2 FYNNEI.

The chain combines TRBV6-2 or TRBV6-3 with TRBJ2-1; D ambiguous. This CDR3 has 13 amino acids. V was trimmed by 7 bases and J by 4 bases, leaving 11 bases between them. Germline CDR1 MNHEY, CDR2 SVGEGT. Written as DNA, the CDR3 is TGTGCCAGCATACAAGACAAATACAATGAGCAGTTCTTC. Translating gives CASIQDKYNEQFF.

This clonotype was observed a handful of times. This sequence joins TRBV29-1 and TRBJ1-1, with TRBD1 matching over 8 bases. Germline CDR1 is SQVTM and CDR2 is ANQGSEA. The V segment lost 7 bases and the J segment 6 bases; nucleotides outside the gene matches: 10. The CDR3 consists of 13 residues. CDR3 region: CSAHPGGAAEAFF. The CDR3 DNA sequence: TGCAGCGCACATCCAGGGGGCGCCGCTGAAGCTTTCTTT.

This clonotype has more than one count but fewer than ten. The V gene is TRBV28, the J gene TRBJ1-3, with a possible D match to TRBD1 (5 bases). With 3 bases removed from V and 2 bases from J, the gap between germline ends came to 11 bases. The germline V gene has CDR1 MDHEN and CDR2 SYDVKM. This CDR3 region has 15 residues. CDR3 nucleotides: TGTGCCAGCAGTTTCAGAGGGGCCCCTGGAAACACCATATATTTT. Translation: CASSFRGAPGNTIYF.

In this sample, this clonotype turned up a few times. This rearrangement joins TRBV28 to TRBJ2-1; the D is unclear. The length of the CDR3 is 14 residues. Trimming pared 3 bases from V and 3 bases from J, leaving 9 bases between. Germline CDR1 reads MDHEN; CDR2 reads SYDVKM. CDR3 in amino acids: CASSFRTDYNEQFF. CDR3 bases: TGTGCCAGCAGTTTCCGGACGGACTACAATGAGCAGTTCTTC.